The entry below describes one T cell receptor beta chain. The repertoire was sequenced with immunoSEQ multiplex PCR; TCRdb's copy has only in-frame clones and lacks some. The table has 350,000 to 450,000 clones, over 85% seen once; the top ten hold 1.5% to 2%. This entry comes from a study of blood T cell repertoires in COVID-19. Germline CDR1 is SSHAT and CDR2 is FNYEAQ (reference sequence). This CDR3 is built from 15 residues. The J segment lost 5 bases and the V segment lost 5 bases, leaving 9 bases of the junction unmatched. Individuals drawn from some 25 US areas were about 18 to 90 years old. Clinical history as reported by participants underpinned cohort assignment.

What was sequenced was PBMCs or T cells enriched from blood (not recorded which). The chain is built from TRBV7-7 and TRBJ2-5, with TRBD2 matching 9 bases. The receptor was derived from a woman aged 25 to 45 who had recovered from COVID-19. The DNA of the CDR3 is TGTGCCAGCAGCGGACCGGGACTAGCAACTGAGACCCAGTACTTC. As protein: CASSGPGLATETQYF. The full variable domain, rest sourced from reference TRBV7-7 and TRBJ2-5, is GAGVSQSPRYKVTKRGQDVTLRCDPISSHATLYWYQQALGQGPEFLTYFNYEAQPDKSGLPSDRFSAERPEGSISTLTIQRTEQRDSAMYRCASSGPGLATETQYFGPGTRLLVL.